The following is a T cell receptor beta chain sequence with its context. The record originates from a study of T cells in Graves' hyperthyroidism and ophthalmopathy. Amplification yielded TCR beta CDR3 regions, with RNA transcripts as the source. The study used the HTBI primer set for a first-round RT-PCR of the TCR CDR3. TCRdb re-called the multiplex PCR reads through MiXCR, storing one row per CDR3 protein. The data hold under 350,000 distinct CDR3 sequences, with about 20% observed a single time. Pregnant or lactating patients were excluded, as were those with uncontrolled infection or other autoimmune disease. The study based diagnoses on clinical symptoms, serum thyroxine and TRAb, thyroid ultrasound and orbital computed tomography. The germline V and J ends were trimmed by 2 bases and 8 bases, with 9 bases remaining between them. The CDR3 has 11 amino acids. CDR1 DFQATT and CDR2 SNEGSKA come from the germline V gene (reference sequence).

This chain joins TRBV20-1 and TRBJ1-2; D is undetermined. This clonotype originated in a woman between 45 and 60 years old with Graves' hyperthyroidism. Sequencing used blood. DNA of the CDR3: TGCAGTGCTAGACCCTCCGAAGGCTACACCTTC. Protein: CSARPSEGYTF.